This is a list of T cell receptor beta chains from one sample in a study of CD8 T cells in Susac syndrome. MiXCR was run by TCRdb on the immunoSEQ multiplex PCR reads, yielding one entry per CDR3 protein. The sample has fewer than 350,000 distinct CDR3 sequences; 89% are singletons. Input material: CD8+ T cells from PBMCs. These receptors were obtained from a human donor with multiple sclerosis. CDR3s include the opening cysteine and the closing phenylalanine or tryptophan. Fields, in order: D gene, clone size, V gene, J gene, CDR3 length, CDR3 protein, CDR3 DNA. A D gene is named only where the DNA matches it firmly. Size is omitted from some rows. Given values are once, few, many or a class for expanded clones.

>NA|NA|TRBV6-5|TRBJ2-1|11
CASGDRNGQFF
TGTGCCAGCGGTGACAGGAATGGGCAGTTCTTC
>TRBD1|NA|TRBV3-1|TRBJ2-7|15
CASSQAPGGGYEQYF
TGTGCCAGCAGCCAAGCGCCAGGGGGTGGGTACGAGCAGTACTTC
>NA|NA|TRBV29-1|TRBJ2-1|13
CSVNLLGNNEQFF
TGCAGCGTGAACCTCCTAGGGAACAATGAGCAGTTCTTC
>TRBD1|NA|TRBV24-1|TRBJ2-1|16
CATSDPLNRGDNEQFF
TGTGCCACCAGTGACCCTCTAAACAGGGGAGACAATGAGCAGTTCTTC
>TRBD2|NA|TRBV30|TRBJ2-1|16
CAWSDPGLAVYNEQFF
TGTGCCTGGAGTGACCCGGGACTAGCGGTTTACAATGAGCAGTTCTTC
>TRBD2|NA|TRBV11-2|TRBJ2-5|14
CASSLTSGGGTQYF
TGTGCCAGCAGCCTCACTAGCGGGGGGGGGACCCAGTACTTC
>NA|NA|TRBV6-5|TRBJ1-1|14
CASSYTDPNTEAFF
TGTGCCAGCAGTTACACAGACCCGAACACTGAAGCTTTCTTT
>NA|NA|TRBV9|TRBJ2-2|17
CASSPPSRGRLAGELFF
TGTGCCAGCAGCCCCCCCTCCAGGGGTAGGTTAGCCGGGGAGCTGTTTTTT
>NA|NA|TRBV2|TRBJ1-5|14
CASSEDAGNQPQHF
TGTGCCAGCAGCGAAGATGCGGGCAATCAGCCCCAGCATTTT
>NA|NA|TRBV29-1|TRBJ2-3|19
CSVEDQTGTLVRGTDTQYF
TGCAGCGTTGAAGATCAAACCGGGACACTAGTGAGGGGCACAGATACGCAGTATTTT
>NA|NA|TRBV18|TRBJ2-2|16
CASSSTGGRDTGELFF
TGTGCCAGCTCATCAACTGGGGGGCGCGACACCGGGGAGCTGTTTTTT
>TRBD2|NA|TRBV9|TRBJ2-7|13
CASSSGEGYEQYF
TGTGCCAGCAGCTCGGGGGAGGGGTACGAGCAGTACTTC
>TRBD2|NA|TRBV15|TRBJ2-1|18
CATSRGRGTSGRDNEQFF
TGTGCCACCAGCAGAGGCCGCGGGACTAGCGGGAGGGACAATGAGCAGTTCTTC
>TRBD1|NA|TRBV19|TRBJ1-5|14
CASRGQLGNQPQHF
TGTGCCAGTAGGGGACAGTTGGGCAATCAGCCCCAGCATTTT
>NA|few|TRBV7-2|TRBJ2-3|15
CASSLASGSTDTQYF
TGTGCCAGCAGCTTAGCTTCAGGCAGCACAGATACGCAGTATTTT
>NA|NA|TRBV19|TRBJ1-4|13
CASEGTTNEKLFF
TGTGCCAGTGAGGGAACAACTAATGAAAAACTGTTTTTT
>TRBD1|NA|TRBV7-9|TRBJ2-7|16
CASSPPPGTGKHEQYF
TGTGCCAGCAGCCCTCCTCCTGGGACAGGAAAGCACGAGCAGTACTTC
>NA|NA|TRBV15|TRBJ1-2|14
CATSGASPNYGYTF
TGTGCCACCAGCGGGGCCAGCCCTAACTATGGCTACACCTTC
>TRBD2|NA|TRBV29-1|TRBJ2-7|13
CSVATSGIYEQYF
TGCAGCGTCGCAACTAGCGGGATCTACGAGCAGTACTTC